The 15 T cell receptor beta chains given below trace back to one sample, sequenced in a study of cytomegalovirus exposure and HLA in healthy donors. Primers for the PCR totalled 60 Vbeta and 13 Jbeta. Using immunoSEQ multiplex PCR, the repertoire was profiled, and TCRdb retains in-frame clones only, with some absent. Among 150,000 or so clones listed, approximately 74% were seen once. The specimen was PBMCs. The receptor set was obtained from a young man in good health and CMV-seronegative.

This clone occurred a few times. This sequence joins TRBV6-5 and TRBJ1-1, with D uncertain. There are 14 residues in the CDR3. The germline CDR1 and CDR2 sequences are MNHEY and SVGAGI. Trimming stripped 2 bases from V and 3 bases from J, with 10 bases between. The CDR3 DNA reads as TGTGCCAGCAGTTACGTCGGGGAGGACACTGAAGCTTTCTTT. This encodes CASSYVGEDTEAFF.

This clone has just one count. The chain carries TRBV7-3 and TRBJ2-2; D is possibly TRBD1 (5 bases). From germline, CDR1 is SGHTA and CDR2 FQGTGA. Trimming removed 3 bases from V and 6 bases from J, with 5 bases in between. The CDR3 loop spans 12 amino acids. The CDR3 is CASSFRAGELFF. Here the CDR3 DNA reads TGTGCCAGCAGCTTCAGGGCCGGGGAGCTGTTTTTT.

Comment on this clone: A read error may produce the germline difference seen at one junction end. This chain uses TRBV7-2 with TRBJ2-6; tentatively, D is TRBD1 (5 bases). The CDR3 is 15 amino acids. Germline V gene data show CDR1 as SGHTA and CDR2 as FQGNSA. The CDR3: CASNSVTAGANGLTF. The DNA of the CDR3 is TGTGCCAGCAACTCAGTTACGGCTGGGGCCAACGGCCTGACTTTC.

This rearrangement joins TRBV9 to TRBJ1-1; weak D call: TRBD1 (5 bases). Trimming cost V 3 bases and J 5 bases, with 14 bases left between them. The CDR3 covers 14 residues. The germline V gene encodes CDR1 SGDLS and CDR2 YYNGEE. This chain's CDR3 is CASSDPGRETEAFF. CDR3 bases: TGTGCCAGCAGCGATCCAGGGCGTGAAACTGAAGCTTTCTTT.

This sequence joins TRBV6-4 and TRBJ2-1, with D possibly matching TRBD1 (6 bases). The CDR3 is 15 amino acids. Germline V gives CDR1 MRHNA, CDR2 SNTAGT. The V end lost 2 bases, the J end lost 2 bases, and 10 bases lay between the germline ends. The CDR3 is CASSDTDSTYNEQFF. The DNA for the CDR3 is TGTGCCAGCAGTGACACGGACAGTACCTACAATGAGCAGTTCTTC.

This chain links TRBV11-3 with TRBJ2-3, with 12 positions matching TRBD2. The length of the CDR3 is 15 residues. Trimming cost V 5 bases and J 5 bases; bases outside gene matches: 5. The germline V gene has CDR1 SGHNT and CDR2 YENEEA. CDR3 DNA: TGTGCCAGCAGCCAGACTAGCGGGGGCGGAGATACGCAGTATTTT. This gives the protein CASSQTSGGGDTQYF.

The V gene is TRBV4-2, the J gene TRBJ2-3; D is possibly TRBD2 (6 bases). Germline V lookup: CDR1 LGHNA, CDR2 YNFKEQ. Trimming cost V 0 bases and J 6 bases, with 13 bases left between them. The CDR3 totals 15 residues. CDR3 amino acids: CASSQEGGGADTQYF. The CDR3 coding sequence is TGTGCCAGCAGCCAAGAGGGAGGCGGGGCGGATACGCAGTATTTT.

The CDR3 DNA is TGTGCCAGCAAGGGGACAGGCCCTCGGGAGCAGTACGTC. Protein sequence: CASKGTGPREQYV. The rearrangement uses TRBV2 and TRBJ2-7, with 8 nucleotides matching TRBD1. The V gene end was trimmed by 7 bases and the J gene end by 7 bases; junction bases not matched to a gene: 9. The germline V gene has CDR1 SNHLY and CDR2 FYNNEI. This CDR3 is 13 amino acids long.

Remarks on this clone: An end of the junction does not agree with germline; a read error may underlie this. The chain uses TRBV19 and TRBJ2-6; TRBD1 aligns across 7 bases. The CDR3 totals 15 residues. Per germline, CDR1 LNHDA and CDR2 SQIVND (reference sequence). In nucleotides, the CDR3 is TGTGCCAGTACCAGGGACAGAGCCGGGGCCAACGGCCTGACTTTC. It codes for CASTRDRAGANGLTF.

The J gene is TRBJ2-5, the V gene TRBV30; 8 bases map to TRBD1. The DNA end lines up better with TRBJ2-7; the J call may be wrong. Per germline, CDR1 GTSNPN and CDR2 SVGIG (reference sequence). This CDR3 is 14 amino acids long. The CDR3 protein is CAWSVDRGFYEQYF. DNA of the CDR3: TGTGCCTGGAGTGTTGACAGGGGATTCTACGAGCAGTACTTC.

The chain is built from TRBV5-1 and TRBJ2-3; TRBD2 matches at 7 bases. Unmatched junction bases numbered 3, after V lost 5 bases and J lost 0 bases. The CDR3 is 14 residues long. In germline, CDR1 is SGHRS, CDR2 YFSETQ. CDR3: CASRGGTSTDTQYF. The CDR3 DNA sequence: TGCGCCAGCAGGGGGGGGACTAGCACAGATACGCAGTATTTT.

The genes are TRBV5-1 and TRBJ2-1; 7 positions agree with TRBD2. The germline V gene encodes CDR1 SGHRS and CDR2 YFSETQ. Trimming took 0 bases from V and 12 from J; bases not matched to a gene: 12. The CDR3 extends over 15 amino acids. CDR3 sequence reads: CASSLDGGSILGQFF. The CDR3 bases are TGCGCCAGCAGCTTGGACGGGGGGTCCATTTTAGGGCAGTTCTTC.

This chain uses TRBV28 with TRBJ2-7; D possibly corresponds to TRBD1 (6 bases). From germline, CDR1 is MDHEN and CDR2 SYDVKM. V lost 7 bases and J 7 bases, leaving 20 bases between the germline ends. The CDR3 is made up of 14 amino acids. The chain's CDR3 is CASTSSSGQNEQYV. CDR3 nucleotides: TGTGCCAGCACCTCCTCTTCGGGACAAAATGAGCAGTACGTC.

The chain combines TRBV25-1 with TRBJ2-5, with D tentatively TRBD1 (5 bases). Germline V lookup: CDR1 MGHDK, CDR2 SYGVNS. The CDR3 loop spans 13 amino acids. Deletions cut 8 bases from V and 2 bases from J, with 12 bases between. The CDR3 region has the DNA TGTGCCAGCCTGAAGCAGGGACAAGAGACCCAGTACTTC. Encoded protein: CASLKQGQETQYF.

The chain uses TRBV6-6 and TRBJ2-7; D ambiguous. This CDR3 is built from 13 residues. Looked up from germline, CDR1 is MNHNY and CDR2 is SVGAGI (reference sequence). Trimming stripped 2 bases from V and 0 bases from J, with 5 bases between. CDR3 residues: CASSYGDSYEQYV. DNA for the CDR3: TGTGCCAGCAGTTACGGGGACTCCTACGAGCAGTACGTC.